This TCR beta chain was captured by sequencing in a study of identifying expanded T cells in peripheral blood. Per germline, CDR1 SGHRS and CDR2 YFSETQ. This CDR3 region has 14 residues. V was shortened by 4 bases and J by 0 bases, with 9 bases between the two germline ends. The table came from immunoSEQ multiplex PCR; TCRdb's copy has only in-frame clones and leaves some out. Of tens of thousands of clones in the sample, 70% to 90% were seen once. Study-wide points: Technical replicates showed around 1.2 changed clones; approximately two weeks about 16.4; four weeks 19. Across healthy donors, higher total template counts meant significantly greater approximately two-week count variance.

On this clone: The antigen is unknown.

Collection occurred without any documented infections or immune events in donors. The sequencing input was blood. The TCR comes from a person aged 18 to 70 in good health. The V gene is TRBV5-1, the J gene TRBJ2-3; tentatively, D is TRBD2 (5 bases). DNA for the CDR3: TGCGCCAGCAGCGGGGAGATGAGCACAGATACGCAGTATTTT. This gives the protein CASSGEMSTDTQYF.